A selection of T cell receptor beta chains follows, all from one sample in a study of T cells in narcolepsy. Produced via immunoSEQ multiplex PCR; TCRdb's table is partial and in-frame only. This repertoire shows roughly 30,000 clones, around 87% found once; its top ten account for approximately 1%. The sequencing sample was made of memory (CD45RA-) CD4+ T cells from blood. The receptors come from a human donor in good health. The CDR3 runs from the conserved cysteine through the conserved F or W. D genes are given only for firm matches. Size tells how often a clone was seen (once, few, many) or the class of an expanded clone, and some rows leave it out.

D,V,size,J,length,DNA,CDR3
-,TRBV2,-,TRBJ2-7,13,TGTGCCAGCAGCGCCGCGGCGCAAGGAGAGCAGTACTTC,CASSAAAQGEQYF
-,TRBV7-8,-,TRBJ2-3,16,TGTGCCAGCAGCACTCACCTTCTGGGGGGCACAGATACGCAGTATTTT,CASSTHLLGGTDTQYF
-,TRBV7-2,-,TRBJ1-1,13,TGTGCCAGCAGCTTAGTGGTGAACACTGAAGCTTTCTTT,CASSLVVNTEAFF
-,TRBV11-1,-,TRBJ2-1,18,TGTGCCACCTCTGGGGAAATGAGCAGTTCTCAATCTTACAATGAGCAGTTCTTC,CATSGEMSSSQSYNEQFF
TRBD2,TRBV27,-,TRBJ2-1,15,TGTGCCAGCAGTTTAGGACGCGGGAGAGTCACTGAGCAGTTCTTC,CASSLGRGRVTEQFF
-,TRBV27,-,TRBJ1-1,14,TGTGCCAGCAGTTTAATGAAATCGAACACTGAAGCTTTCTTT,CASSLMKSNTEAFF
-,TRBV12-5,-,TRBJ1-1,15,TGTGCTAGTGGTTTGGTAAATCACAAAGGGGCTGAAGCTTTCTTT,CASGLVNHKGAEAFF
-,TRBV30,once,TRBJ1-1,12,TGTGCCTGGGGGGACTTGAACACTGAAGCTTTCTTT,CAWGDLNTEAFF
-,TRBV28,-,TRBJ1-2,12,TGTGCCAGCAGTTTAGGCCCCTATGGCTACACCTTC,CASSLGPYGYTF
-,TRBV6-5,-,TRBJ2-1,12,TGTGCCAGCAGTTACTTGGGCAATGAGCAGTTCTTC,CASSYLGNEQFF
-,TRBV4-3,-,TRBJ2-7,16,TGCGCCAGCAGCCAACGACGAGGTTGGACTTCCTACGAGCAGTACTTC,CASSQRRGWTSYEQYF
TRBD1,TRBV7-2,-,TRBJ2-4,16,TGTGCCAGCAGCGAAGACAGGGTTGGTGCCAAAAACATTCAGTACTTC,CASSEDRVGAKNIQYF
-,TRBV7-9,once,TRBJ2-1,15,TGTGCCAGCAGCTCCGACGCGGGGCCCAACAATGAGCAGTTCTTC,CASSSDAGPNNEQFF
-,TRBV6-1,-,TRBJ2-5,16,TGTGCCAGCAGTGGTCCACGGGGCCATTCGTCCGAGACCCAGTACTTC,CASSGPRGHSSETQYF
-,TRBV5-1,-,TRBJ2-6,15,TGCGCCAGCAGCGGGGGGAGCTCTGGGGCCAACGTCCTGACTTTC,CASSGGSSGANVLTF
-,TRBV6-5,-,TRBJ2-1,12,TGTGCCAGCAGCCAAGGCGTTGGTGAGCAGTTCTTC,CASSQGVGEQFF
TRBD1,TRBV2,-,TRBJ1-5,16,TGTGCCAGCAGCCGGGACAGGACGTATAGCAATCAGCCCCAGCATTTT,CASSRDRTYSNQPQHF
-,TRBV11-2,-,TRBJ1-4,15,TGTGCCAGCAGCCTGAGTTTGAGGCCTGGAGAAAAACTGTTTTTT,CASSLSLRPGEKLFF
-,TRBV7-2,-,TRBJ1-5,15,TGTGCCAGCAGCTTAGCCCCCCCTGGCGATCAGCCCCAGCATTTT,CASSLAPPGDQPQHF
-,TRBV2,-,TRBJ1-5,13,TGTGCCAGCCACAGGGATAGCAATCAGCCCCAGCATTTT,CASHRDSNQPQHF
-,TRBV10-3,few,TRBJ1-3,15,TGTGCCATCAGCGGGACCGGGGGGCTGGGTAACACCATATATTTT,CAISGTGGLGNTIYF
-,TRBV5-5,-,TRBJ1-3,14,TGTGCCAGCGGACAGACCAACTCTGGAAACACCATATATTTT,CASGQTNSGNTIYF
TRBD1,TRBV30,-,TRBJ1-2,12,TGTGCCTGGAGCAGGGGGCACTATGGCTACACCTTC,CAWSRGHYGYTF
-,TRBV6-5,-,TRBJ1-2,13,TGTGCCAGCAGTTACCTAGGGACTTTTGGCTACACCTTC,CASSYLGTFGYTF
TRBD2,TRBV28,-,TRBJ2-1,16,TGTGCCAGCAGCGCACTAGCGGGGGAAGGATACAATGAGCAGTTCTTC,CASSALAGEGYNEQFF
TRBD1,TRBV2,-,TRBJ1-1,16,TGTGCCAGCAGCAAAATGACAGGGGGGGGTGGCACTGAAGCTTTCTTT,CASSKMTGGGGTEAFF
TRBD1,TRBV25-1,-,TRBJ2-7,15,TGTGCCAGCAGTGCACCTAGACAGGGGGCACACGAGCAGTACTTC,CASSAPRQGAHEQYF
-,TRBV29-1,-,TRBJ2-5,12,TGCAGCGCAGCGAGGAGGGGGGAGACCCAGTACTTC,CSAARRGETQYF
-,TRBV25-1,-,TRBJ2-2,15,TGTGCCAGCAGTGAGACGCGGACGTTCGCCGGGGAGCTGTTTTTT,CASSETRTFAGELFF
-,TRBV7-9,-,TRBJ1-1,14,TGTGCCAGCAGCTTAGATCGTGGGATCACTGAAGCTTTCTTT,CASSLDRGITEAFF
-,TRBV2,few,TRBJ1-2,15,TGTGCCAGCAGTGGAGGACGGGGGCACCTCTATGGCTACACCTTC,CASSGGRGHLYGYTF
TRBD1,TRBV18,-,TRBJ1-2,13,TGTGCCAGCTCAAGCCGGGACAGCTATGGCTACACCTTC,CASSSRDSYGYTF
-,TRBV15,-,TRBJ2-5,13,TGTGCCACCAGCAGAGATGGGGAAGAGACCCAGTACTTC,CATSRDGEETQYF
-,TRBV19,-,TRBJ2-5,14,TGTGCCAGTAGTATAGGAACAGTTCAAGAGACCCAGTACTTC,CASSIGTVQETQYF
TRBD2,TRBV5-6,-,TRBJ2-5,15,TGTGCCAGCAGCTTGTTCGGGGGGGACCAAGAGACCCAGTACTTC,CASSLFGGDQETQYF
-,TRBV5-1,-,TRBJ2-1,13,TGCGCCAGCAACAAAGGGGATCAGGATGAGCAGTTCTTC,CASNKGDQDEQFF
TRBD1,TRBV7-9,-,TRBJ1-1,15,TGTGCCAGCAGCCCCGACAGGGGGCTTGTCACTGAAGCTTTCTTT,CASSPDRGLVTEAFF
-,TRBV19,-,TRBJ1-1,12,TGTGCCAGTAGAATACCCGGAGTGGAAGCTTTCTTT,CASRIPGVEAFF
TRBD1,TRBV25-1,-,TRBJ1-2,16,TGTGCCAGCAGGGGCCTGGGACAGGGCTCAAACTATGGCTACACCTTC,CASRGLGQGSNYGYTF
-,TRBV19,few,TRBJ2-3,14,TGTGCCAGTAGTACCGGAGACGGCACAGATACGCAGTATTTT,CASSTGDGTDTQYF
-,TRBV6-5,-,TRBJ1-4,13,TGTGCCACCTCTGACCGGGCGGGGGAAAAACTGTTTTTT,CATSDRAGEKLFF
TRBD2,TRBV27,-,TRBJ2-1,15,TGTGCCAGCAGTCGCGCCGGGACTAGCGGGAGGAGGCAGTTCTTC,CASSRAGTSGRRQFF
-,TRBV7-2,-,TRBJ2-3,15,TGTGCCAGCAGCTTGCAGACAGGACGCACAGATACGCAGTATTTT,CASSLQTGRTDTQYF
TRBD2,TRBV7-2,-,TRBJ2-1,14,TGTGCCAGCAGCTTTACGAGCGGGAGAAATGAGCAGTTCTTC,CASSFTSGRNEQFF
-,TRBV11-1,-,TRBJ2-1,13,TGTGCCAGCAGCTTAGGAACCAGCAATGAGCAGTTCTTC,CASSLGTSNEQFF
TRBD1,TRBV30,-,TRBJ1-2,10,TGTGCCAGACAGGGGGCTGGCTACACCTTC,CARQGAGYTF
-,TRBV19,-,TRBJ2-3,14,TGTGCCAGTAGTACGCCCCACCCCGAAAATACGCAGTATTTT,CASSTPHPENTQYF
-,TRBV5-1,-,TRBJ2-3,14,TGCGCCAGCAGCTTGTCGAGAAGCACAGATACGCAGTATTTT,CASSLSRSTDTQYF
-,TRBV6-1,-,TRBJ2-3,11,TGTGCCAGCAGGCTCGGAGATACGCAGTATTTT,CASRLGDTQYF